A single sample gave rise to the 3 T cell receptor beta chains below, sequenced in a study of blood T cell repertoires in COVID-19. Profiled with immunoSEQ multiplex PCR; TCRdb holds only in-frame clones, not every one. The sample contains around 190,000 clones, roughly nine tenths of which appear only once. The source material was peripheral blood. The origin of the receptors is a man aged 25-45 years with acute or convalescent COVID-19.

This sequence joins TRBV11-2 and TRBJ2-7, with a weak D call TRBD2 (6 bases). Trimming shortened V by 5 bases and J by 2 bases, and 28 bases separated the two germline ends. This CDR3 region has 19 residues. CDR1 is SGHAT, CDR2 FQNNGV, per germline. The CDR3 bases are TGTGCCAGCAGCCGAGGCCCGGGGATTTCTGGACGGGGGACCTACGAGCAGTACTTC. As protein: CASSRGPGISGRGTYEQYF.

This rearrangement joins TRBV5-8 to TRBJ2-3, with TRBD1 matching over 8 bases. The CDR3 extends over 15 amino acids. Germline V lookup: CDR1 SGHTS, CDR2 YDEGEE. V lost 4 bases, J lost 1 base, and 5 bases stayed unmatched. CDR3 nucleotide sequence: TGTGCCAGCAGCCTAGGACAGGGTCGCACAGATACGCAGTATTTT. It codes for CASSLGQGRTDTQYF.

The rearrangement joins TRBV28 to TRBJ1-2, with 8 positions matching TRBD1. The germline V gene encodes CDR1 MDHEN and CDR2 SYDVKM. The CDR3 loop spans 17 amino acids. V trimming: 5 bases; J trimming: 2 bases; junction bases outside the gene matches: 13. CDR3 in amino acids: CASSPRQAQGANYGYTF. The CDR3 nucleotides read TGTGCCAGCAGTCCAAGACAGGCGCAGGGGGCAAACTATGGCTACACCTTC.